These 3 T cell receptor beta chains came from one sample sequenced in a study of shared clonotypes between healthy human individuals. Profiled with immunoSEQ multiplex PCR; TCRdb holds only in-frame clones, not every one. The repertoire holds 2 million to 2.5 million clones, roughly 95% seen once, with 0.13% in the top ten. The material sequenced was naive CD4+ T cells sorted from blood. Stated subset: CD45RA+ positively selected. Receptor source: a man aged 18 to 30 in good health.

The chain is built from TRBV2 and TRBJ2-7; 7 nucleotides match TRBD1. The germline V gene has CDR1 SNHLY and CDR2 FYNNEI. This CDR3 region has 16 residues. With V trimmed by 2 bases and J by 2 bases, 9 bases remained unmatched. The CDR3 reads CASSESRQGRPYEQYF. CDR3 bases: TGTGCCAGCAGTGAATCGCGACAGGGACGACCCTACGAGCAGTACTTC. The full variable domain, completed using reference TRBV2 and TRBJ2-7, is EPEVTQTPSHQVTQMGQEVILRCVPISNHLYFYWYRQILGQKVEFLVSFYNNEISEKSEIFDDQFSVERPDGSNFTLKIRSTKLEDSAMYFCASSESRQGRPYEQYFGPGTRLTVT.

The rearrangement uses TRBV11-2 and TRBJ1-3, with D perhaps TRBD1 (5 bases). The CDR3 is made up of 18 amino acids. V dropped 3 bases and J dropped 0 bases, with 18 bases sitting between them. From germline, CDR1 is SGHAT and CDR2 FQNNGV. The chain's CDR3 is CASSLEGIQRSSGNTIYF. CDR3 nucleotide sequence: TGTGCCAGCAGCTTGGAGGGGATACAACGAAGCTCTGGAAACACCATATATTTT.

The rearrangement links TRBV6-1 to TRBJ2-7, with D uncertain. Germline CDR1 is MNHNS and CDR2 is SASEGT. Trimming took 0 bases from V and 2 from J, leaving 14 bases between them. CDR3 length: 16 residues. The CDR3 is CASSEALGDNPYEQYF. The CDR3 nucleotides read TGTGCCAGCAGTGAAGCGCTAGGAGACAACCCCTACGAGCAGTACTTC.